The 2 T cell receptor beta chains given below trace back to one sample, sequenced in a study of T cell clonality in common variable immunodeficiency. Measured with immunoSEQ multiplex PCR; TCRdb has only the in-frame clones, and not every one. The sample gives about 52,000 clones, none seen only once, and the top ten clones hold 2% to 2.5%. The sequenced material came from peripheral blood mononuclear cells. The source is a person aged 18 to 75 in good health.

This clone was seen ten or more times. The read terminates 3 residues before the CDR3 end, so the remaining end is supplied by the germline J gene. The J gene is TRBJ2-3, the V gene TRBV19; TRBD1 aligns across 7 bases. Per germline, CDR1 LNHDA and CDR2 SQIVND (reference sequence). The length of the CDR3 is 17 residues. V lost 7 bases and J lost 2; bases outside the gene matches: 15. This CDR3 reads CASTPEGAALITDTQYF. The CDR3 DNA, read in part, is TGTGCCAGTACCCCCGAGGGGGCAGCCTTAATCACAGATACG.

This clone has ten or more counts. The DNA read from the CDR3 is TGTGCCAGCTCACCACAGGGGGCAACTGGGGCCAACGTC. It encodes CASSPQGATGANV. In full, the CDR3 is CASSPQGATGANVLTF. The V call is TRBV18, the J call TRBJ2-6; 7 bases match TRBD1. The read gets to within 3 residues of the CDR3 end, and the germline J gene fills in the rest. V trimming: 1 base; J trimming: 2 bases; junction bases outside the gene matches: 2. Per germline, CDR1 KGHSH and CDR2 LQKENI. This CDR3 has 16 amino acids. Variable domain in full (rest from reference TRBV18 and TRBJ2-6): NAGVMQNPRHLVRRRGQEARLRCSPMKGHSHVYWYRQLPEEGLKFMVYLQKENIIDESGMPKERFSAEFPKEGPSILRIQQVVRGDSAAYFCASSPQGATGANVLTFGAGSRLTVL.